These 28 T cell receptor beta chains originate from one sample sequenced in a study of Graves' ophthalmopathy and Graves' hyperthyroidism. From RNA, the CDR3 regions of TCR beta chains were amplified and sequenced. Second-round multiplex PCR came after a first-round RT-PCR that employed HTBI primers. TCRdb independently ran MiXCR on the multiplex PCR reads; one entry per CDR3 protein. The profile shows roughly 600,000 distinct CDR3 sequences, roughly 40% of them singletons. What was sequenced was peripheral blood or thyroid tissue (not recorded which). The source of these receptors is an adult man with Graves' hyperthyroidism.

V and J are TRBV10-3 and TRBJ1-1; TRBD1 agrees at 8 bases. Per the germline V gene, CDR1 is ENHRY and CDR2 is SYGVKD. J lost 1 base, V lost 2 bases, and 15 bases had no gene match. This CDR3 contains 19 residues. As DNA, the CDR3 is TGTGCCATCAGTGAGGCAGGGGGCCAGCCCCAGGGAGGGAACACTGAAGCTTTCTTT. It encodes CAISEAGGQPQGGNTEAFF.

The rearrangement joins TRBV9 to TRBJ1-2; D call uncertain. This CDR3 spans 10 amino acids. Trimming removed 1 base from V and 8 bases from J, with 3 bases in between. Germline lookup yields CDR1 SGDLS and CDR2 YYNGEE. The CDR3 is CASSVLGYTF. CDR3 sequence (DNA): TGTGCCAGCAGCGTACTAGGCTACACCTTC.

This clonotype came up many times. The V and J genes are TRBV7-9 and TRBJ2-7; TRBD1 matches 8 bases. Germline CDR1 is SEHNR and CDR2 is FQNEAQ (reference sequence). The CDR3 is 15 amino acids. V trimming: 5 bases; J trimming: 4 bases; junction bases outside the gene matches: 10. The CDR3 spells CASSGTPGGGYEQYF. The CDR3 nucleotides are TGTGCCAGCAGCGGTACCCCAGGGGGCGGGTACGAGCAGTACTTC.

This clonotype was seen at least ten times. The rearrangement uses TRBV5-1 and TRBJ1-6; 9 nucleotides align to TRBD1. Germline loops: CDR1 SGHRS, CDR2 YFSETQ. CDR3 length equals 15 residues. V trimming: 4 bases; J trimming: 9 bases; junction bases outside the gene matches: 8. The CDR3 DNA reads TGCGCCAGCAGCAATGGACAGGGGTTAACTTCACCCCTCCACTTT. It yields the protein CASSNGQGLTSPLHF. The entire variable domain, with the rest obtained from reference TRBV5-1 and TRBJ1-6, is as follows: KAGVTQTPRYLIKTRGQQVTLSCSPISGHRSVSWYQQTPGQGLQFLFEYFSETQRNKGNFPGRFSGRQFSNSRSEMNVSTLELGDSALYLCASSNGQGLTSPLHFGNGTRLTVT.

This clonotype was picked up many times. The rearrangement links TRBV13 to TRBJ1-5, with D unclear. Germline V gene sequence: CDR1 PRHDT, CDR2 FYEKMQ (reference sequence). Trimming took 2 bases from V and 6 from J, leaving 11 bases between them. CDR3 length: 14 residues. The DNA of the CDR3 is TGTGCCAGCAGCTTACCCGGGGTTGGTCAGCCCCAGCATTTT. Amino acid sequence: CASSLPGVGQPQHF. The full variable domain, its missing parts supplied by reference TRBV13 and TRBJ1-5, is AAGVIQSPRHLIKEKRETATLKCYPIPRHDTVYWYQQGPGQDPQFLISFYEKMQSDKGSIPDRFSAQQFSDYHSELNMSSLELGDSALYFCASSLPGVGQPQHFGDGTRLSIL.

In its sample, this clonotype was seen a few times. The rearrangement links TRBV24-1 to TRBJ2-3; possibly TRBD2 for D (6 bases). Germline CDR1 is KGHDR and CDR2 is SFDVKD. V was cut by 4 bases and J by 4 bases, with 11 bases left in between. CDR3 length equals 14 residues. The CDR3 loop is CATSDTGGADTQYF. Written as DNA, the CDR3 is TGTGCCACCAGTGACACCGGGGGAGCAGATACGCAGTATTTT.

Turning to this clonotype: A read error may explain this, as a much larger clone is one base away. This rearrangement joins TRBV20-1 to TRBJ1-4; the match to TRBD1 covers 9 bases. The CDR3 runs 16 residues. Germline V gives CDR1 DFQATT, CDR2 SNEGSKA (reference sequence). For the CDR3, the DNA is TGCAGTGCTAGACCCGCGGACAGGGGCGGTGGTGAAAAACTGTCTTTT. Protein: CSARPADRGGGEKLSF.

This clonotype was counted between two and nine times. The rearrangement uses TRBV29-1 and TRBJ2-5, with D uncertain. Gene TRBJ2-1 matches the end of the DNA better, so the J call may be wrong. The germline V gene has CDR1 SQVTM and CDR2 ANQGSEA. There are 13 residues in the CDR3. The CDR3 here is CSVQGPSANEQFF. The CDR3 DNA follows: TGCAGCGTTCAAGGCCCCTCCGCCAATGAGCAGTTCTTC.

This clonotype was detected many times. The gene calls are TRBV9 and TRBJ2-7; D uncertain. The germline V gene encodes CDR1 SGDLS and CDR2 YYNGEE. V was trimmed by 0 bases and J by 3 bases, leaving 7 bases between them. This CDR3 has 13 amino acids. CDR3: CASSVELGYEQYF. CDR3 in DNA: TGTGCCAGCAGCGTAGAGCTCGGCTACGAGCAGTACTTC.

This clonotype was seen many times. V and J are TRBV7-8 and TRBJ1-5, with D perhaps TRBD1 (5 bases). The CDR3 is made up of 13 amino acids. Trimming took 4 bases from V and 5 from J, leaving 9 bases between them. Germline V gives CDR1 SGHVS, CDR2 FQNEAQ. This CDR3 reads CASSSRGDQPQHF. DNA of the CDR3: TGTGCCAGCAGCTCAAGGGGCGATCAGCCCCAGCATTTT.

This clonotype was seen repeatedly, ten times or more. The rearrangement uses TRBV19 and TRBJ1-2; D not certain. Germline CDR1 is LNHDA and CDR2 is SQIVND (reference sequence). This CDR3 spans 13 amino acids. The germline V and J ends were trimmed by 3 bases and 7 bases, with 12 bases remaining between them. For the CDR3, the DNA is TGTGCCAGTAGTATTACGGGGTCTCTTGGCTACACCTTC. Its translation: CASSITGSLGYTF.

This clonotype showed up many times. The rearrangement links TRBV12-3 or TRBV12-4 to TRBJ2-5, with 9 bases fitting TRBD2. V gave up 3 bases and J gave up 1 base; unmatched junction bases: 9. CDR3 length: 17 amino acids. The CDR3 nucleotides read TGTGCCAGCAGTTTTGGAACGACTAGCGGATCCCAAGAGACCCAGTACTTC. This gives the protein CASSFGTTSGSQETQYF.

About this clonotype: With a much larger clone just one base away, this may be a read error. The gene calls are TRBV25-1 and TRBJ2-2; tentatively, D is TRBD1 (7 bases). Germline CDR1 and CDR2: MGHDK and SYGVNS. The CDR3 is 16 residues long. The V and J ends lost 7 bases and 2 bases respectively, with 17 bases between them. CDR3 DNA sequence: TGTGCCAGCAATCCCATAGGAGGGGGCAACACCGGGGAGCTGTTTTTT. Amino acids: CASNPIGGGNTGELFF.

The J gene is TRBJ2-5, the V gene TRBV7-8; 8 bases map to TRBD1. Germline V gives CDR1 SGHVS, CDR2 FQNEAQ. After removal of 5 bases from V and 9 bases from J, the junction contained 11 bases not matched to a gene. This CDR3 region has 14 residues. The CDR3 DNA follows: TGTGCCAGCAGCCCGACAGGGGCTCAGGAGGCCCAGTACTTC. Its protein is CASSPTGAQEAQYF.

There are many counts of this clonotype. The chain has TRBV15 and TRBJ2-7, with a weak D call TRBD1 (5 bases). The germline V and J ends were trimmed by 3 bases and 3 bases, with 9 bases remaining between them. The CDR3 has 13 amino acids. Germline V gene lookup returns CDR1 LNHNV and CDR2 YYDKDF (reference sequence). CDR3 nucleotides: TGTGCCACCAGCAGTGACAGAGACTACGAGCAGTACTTC. This translates into CATSSDRDYEQYF.

CDR3 protein: CASSLGTGYGYGYTF. The CDR3 DNA is TGTGCCAGCAGCTTAGGGACAGGGTATGGCTATGGCTACACCTTC. V usage is TRBV7-2 and J usage is TRBJ1-2, with 8 bases identical to TRBD1. The CDR3 totals 15 residues. CDR1 SGHTA and CDR2 FQGNSA come from the germline V gene. V gave up 1 base and J gave up 4 bases; unmatched junction bases: 5. The whole variable domain, remainder taken from reference TRBV7-2 and TRBJ1-2, is GAGVSQSPSNKVTEKGKDVELRCDPISGHTALYWYRQSLGQGLEFLIYFQGNSAPDKSGLPSDRFSAERTGGSVSTLTIQRTQQEDSAVYLCASSLGTGYGYGYTFGSGTRLTVV.

This clonotype was observed a single time. Written as DNA, the CDR3 is TGTGCCACCAGTGCCTTGGGCGTCGCCTACGAGCAGTACTTC. Translation gives CATSALGVAYEQYF. The rearrangement links TRBV24-1 to TRBJ2-7; D gene unclear. Trimming pared 5 bases from V and 2 bases from J, leaving 12 bases between. The germline gives CDR1 KGHDR, CDR2 SFDVKD. The CDR3 has 14 amino acids.

The chain uses TRBV12-3 or TRBV12-4 and TRBJ1-3; D uncertain. The CDR3 spans 17 residues. Here the CDR3 reads CASGLVLYQEPGNTIYF. DNA for the CDR3: TGTGCTAGTGGTTTGGTACTGTATCAGGAGCCTGGAAACACCATATATTTT.

This clonotype was found many times. The chain has TRBV5-6 and TRBJ1-1; D not resolved. V lost 4 bases, J lost 2 bases, and 15 bases lay in between. The CDR3 is 15 amino acids. Germline V gene data show CDR1 as SGHDT and CDR2 as YYEEEE. The CDR3 sequence: CASSLRVSDNTEAFF. The CDR3 nucleotides read TGTGCCAGCAGCCTAAGGGTATCCGACAACACTGAAGCTTTCTTT.

This clonotype was seen at least ten times. V gene TRBV9 combines with J gene TRBJ1-5; TRBD1 is a possible D gene (5 bases). The CDR3 is made up of 15 amino acids. V was clipped by 0 bases and J by 1 base, with 8 bases between them. Germline values: CDR1 SGDLS, CDR2 YYNGEE. CDR3 coding DNA: TGTGCCAGCAGCGTAGGAGGGGACAGCAATCAGCCCCAGCATTTT. It yields the protein CASSVGGDSNQPQHF. Drawing the rest from reference TRBV9 and TRBJ1-5, the complete variable domain is DSGVTQTPKHLITATGQRVTLRCSPRSGDLSVYWYQQSLDQGLQFLIQYYNGEERAKGNILERFSAQQFPDLHSELNLSSLELGDSALYFCASSVGGDSNQPQHFGDGTRLSIL.

This sequence joins TRBV5-1 and TRBJ1-1; D possibly corresponds to TRBD1 (5 bases). V was pared by 2 bases and J by 14 bases, with 25 bases between. The germline V gene encodes CDR1 SGHRS and CDR2 YFSETQ. The CDR3 sequence is 15 residues long. CDR3 residues: CASSFGASGYNEQFF. CDR3 DNA: TGCGCCAGCAGCTTTGGGGCTAGCGGATACAATGAGCAGTTCTTT.

This clonotype has a single count. The chain combines TRBV10-2 with TRBJ1-6, with D perhaps matching TRBD1 (5 bases). Germline lookup yields CDR1 WSHSY and CDR2 SAAADI. V was clipped by 6 bases and J by 10 bases, with 19 bases between them. This CDR3 region has 15 residues. CDR3 protein: CASSRRVVEGSPLHF. CDR3 coding DNA: TGCGCCAGCAGCCGCAGGGTCGTGGAAGGGTCACCCCTCCACTTT.

A word on this clonotype: This may be a read error: a much more frequent sequence differs by one nucleotide. The chain combines TRBV6-6 with TRBJ1-6; TRBD1 aligns across 9 bases. Looked up from germline, CDR1 is MNHNY and CDR2 is SVGAGI (reference sequence). The CDR3 runs to 17 residues. The CDR3 spells CASSSGTGIVNNSSLHF. CDR3 nucleotides: TGTGCCAGCAGCTCCGGGACAGGGATAGTGAATAATTCATCCCTCCACTTT.

The chain is built from TRBV6-2 or TRBV6-3 and TRBJ1-2; TRBD1 is a possible D gene (5 bases). Trimming left V 3 bases short and J 7 bases short, with 12 bases between. Germline V gives CDR1 MNHEY, CDR2 SVGEGT. There are 13 residues in the CDR3. Here the CDR3 reads CASSYGTGRGYTF. CDR3 in DNA: TGTGCCAGCAGTTATGGGACGGGCCGTGGCTACACCTTC.

This clonotype came up many times. DNA of the CDR3: TGTGCCAGCAGCTCACAGAGGAGCACTGAAGCTTTCTTT. This gives the protein CASSSQRSTEAFF. The J gene is TRBJ1-1, the V gene TRBV11-2; D remains ambiguous. Deletions cut 4 bases from V and 4 bases from J, with 10 bases between. CDR1 and CDR2 from the germline V gene are SGHAT and FQNNGV. CDR3 length: 13 amino acids.

At least ten counts were recorded for this clonotype. This chain's CDR3 is CASSQGTYEQYF. The CDR3, as DNA: TGTGCCAGCAGCCAGGGGACATACGAGCAGTACTTC. V and J are TRBV3-1 and TRBJ2-7, with D perhaps TRBD1 (6 bases). V dropped 3 bases and J dropped 4 bases, with 7 bases sitting between them. CDR3 length equals 12 residues. Germline-derived CDR1 and CDR2 are LGHDT and YNNKEL (reference sequence).

This clonotype was picked up many times. This sequence joins TRBV7-9 and TRBJ2-5, with D possibly TRBD1 on 6 matching bases. This CDR3 spans 14 amino acids. Germline V gene data show CDR1 as SEHNR and CDR2 as FQNEAQ (reference sequence). With 5 bases removed from V and 2 bases from J, the gap between germline ends came to 12 bases. The CDR3 DNA reads TGTGCCAGCAGCGAGGGGGATTCTCAAGAGACCCAGTACTTC. Residues: CASSEGDSQETQYF.

This clonotype was seen only a few times. The rearrangement joins TRBV7-2 to TRBJ2-1; TRBD2 aligns across 7 bases. With 1 base clipped from V and 3 bases from J, the junction kept 9 bases outside the gene matches. CDR1 and CDR2 from the germline V gene are SGHTA and FQGNSA. The CDR3 consists of 17 residues. The CDR3 nucleotides are TGTGCCAGCAGCTTAGATGGCGGGAGAGTGCTCTACAATGAGCAGTTCTTC. It encodes CASSLDGGRVLYNEQFF.